What follows is one T cell receptor beta chain and its context. Its antigen is not known. Trimming shortened V by 4 bases and J by 0 bases, and 13 bases separated the two germline ends. CDR1 is SQVTM, CDR2 ANQGSEA, per germline. The CDR3 length is 15 residues. The data were obtained in a study of long-term antiretroviral therapy in people with HIV. Study results and caveats: In samples taken after ART, diversity increased but remained below transplant donor control levels.

This was the immunoSEQ v3.0 assay at survey level. Produced via immunoSEQ multiplex PCR; TCRdb's table is partial and in-frame only. The repertoire holds some 20,000 clones, with 92% as singletons. Every participant with HIV received treatment in the United States. This sequence joins TRBV29-1 and TRBJ2-1, with D perhaps matching TRBD1 or TRBD2 (7 bases each). This TCR was sampled from a woman aged 50 to 65 with HIV. Material: unsorted PBMCs, obtained 4.4 years after starting antiretroviral therapy. This CDR3 reads CSVGEGAISYNEQFF. The CDR3, as DNA: TGCAGCGTTGGGGAGGGGGCTATCTCCTACAATGAGCAGTTCTTC.